This T cell receptor beta chain stems from a study of cytomegalovirus exposure and HLA in healthy donors. General study points: Later analysis revealed greater clonal expansion in HLA-associated TCR beta chains than in equally common others. Rarity held for most TCR sequences, but there were some public TCRs that occurred in many donors. Reportedly, cytomegalovirus status was diagnosed with high sensitivity and specificity.

Details on this clone: Its antigen is not known.

Both 60 Vbeta primers and 13 Jbeta primers went into the PCR. Sequencing used immunoSEQ multiplex PCR; TCRdb keeps in-frame clones, though not all of them. The data hold fewer than 150,000 clones, with 70% to 85% observed a single time. The CDR3 sequence is 16 residues long. CDR1 and CDR2 (germline): MDHEN, SYDVKM. V was pared by 5 bases and J by 1 base, with 8 bases of the junction left unmatched. The receptor was isolated from a male donor in good health and CMV-seronegative. The V call is TRBV28, the J call TRBJ2-7, with 10 positions matching TRBD1. Source material: PBMCs. The CDR3 DNA sequence: TGTGCCAGCAGTGTCGCCGGGACAGGGGTGTCCTACGAGCAGTACTTC. Its protein product is CASSVAGTGVSYEQYF.